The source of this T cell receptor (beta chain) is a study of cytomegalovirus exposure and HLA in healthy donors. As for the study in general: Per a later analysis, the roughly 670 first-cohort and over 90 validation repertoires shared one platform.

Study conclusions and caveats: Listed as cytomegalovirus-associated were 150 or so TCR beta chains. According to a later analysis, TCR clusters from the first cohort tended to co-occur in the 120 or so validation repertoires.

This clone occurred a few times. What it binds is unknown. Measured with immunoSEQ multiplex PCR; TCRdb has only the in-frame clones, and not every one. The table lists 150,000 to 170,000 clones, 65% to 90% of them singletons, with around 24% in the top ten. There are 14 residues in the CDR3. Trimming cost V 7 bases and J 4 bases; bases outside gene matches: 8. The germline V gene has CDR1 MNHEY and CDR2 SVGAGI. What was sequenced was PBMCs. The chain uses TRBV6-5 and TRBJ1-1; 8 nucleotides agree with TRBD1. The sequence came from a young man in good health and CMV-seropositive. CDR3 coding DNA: TGTGCCAGCACCAGGGGGCCCAGGGGCACTGAAGCTTTCTTT. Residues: CASTRGPRGTEAFF.